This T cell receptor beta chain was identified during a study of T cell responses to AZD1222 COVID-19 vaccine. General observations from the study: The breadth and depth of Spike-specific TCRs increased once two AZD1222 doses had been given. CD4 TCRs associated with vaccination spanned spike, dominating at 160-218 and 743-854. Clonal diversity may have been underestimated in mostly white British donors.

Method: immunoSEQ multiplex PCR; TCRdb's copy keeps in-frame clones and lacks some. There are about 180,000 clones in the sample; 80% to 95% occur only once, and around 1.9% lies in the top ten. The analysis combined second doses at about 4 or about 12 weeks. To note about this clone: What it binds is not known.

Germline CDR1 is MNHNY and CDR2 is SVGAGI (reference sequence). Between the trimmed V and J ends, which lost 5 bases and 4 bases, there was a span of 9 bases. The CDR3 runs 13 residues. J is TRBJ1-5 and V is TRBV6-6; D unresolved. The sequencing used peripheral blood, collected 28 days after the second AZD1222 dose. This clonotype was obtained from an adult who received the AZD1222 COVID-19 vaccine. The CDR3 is CASSPHTNQPQHF. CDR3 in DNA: TGTGCCAGCAGTCCCCACACGAATCAGCCCCAGCATTTT.